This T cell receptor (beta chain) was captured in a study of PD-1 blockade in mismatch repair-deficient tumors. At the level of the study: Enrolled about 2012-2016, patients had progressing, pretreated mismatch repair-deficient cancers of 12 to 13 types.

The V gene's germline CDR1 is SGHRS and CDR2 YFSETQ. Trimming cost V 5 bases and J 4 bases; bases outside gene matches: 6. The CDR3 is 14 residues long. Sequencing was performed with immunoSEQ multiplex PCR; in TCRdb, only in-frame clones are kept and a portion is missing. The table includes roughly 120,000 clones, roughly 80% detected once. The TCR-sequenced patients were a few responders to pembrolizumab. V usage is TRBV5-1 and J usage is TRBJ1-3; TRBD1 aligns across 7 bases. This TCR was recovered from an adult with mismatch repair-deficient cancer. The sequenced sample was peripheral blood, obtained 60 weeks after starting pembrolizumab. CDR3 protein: CASSEGARGNTIYF. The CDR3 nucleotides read TGCGCCAGCAGTGAGGGGGCGCGCGGAAACACCATATATTTT.